This T cell receptor (beta chain) emerged from a study of spatial heterogeneity in lung cancer. CDR1 SQVTM and CDR2 ANQGSEA come from the germline V gene. The CDR3 runs 12 residues. Trimming left V 6 bases short and J 2 bases short, with 5 bases between. This clonotype has at least ten counts. Regarding time point: blood at routine non-recurrence follow-up after resection. No cells were sorted before sequencing. The whole RNA sequenced was extracted from tumor, nontumor lung or frozen PBMC. MiXCR, run by TCRdb on the 5' RACE reads, gives a single entry per CDR3 protein. The table records some 54,000 distinct CDR3 sequences, around 6.7% of them present only once.

The sample consisted of PBMCs, taken at follow-up. The chain uses TRBV29-1 and TRBJ2-6; D remains ambiguous. The source is a female donor with early-stage non-small cell lung cancer. The CDR3 coding sequence is TGCAGCGTCCTGACTGGGGCCAACGTCCTGACTTTC. Translating it yields CSVLTGANVLTF.